This T cell receptor (beta chain) was found in a study of T cell repertoires in cytomegalovirus infection (dated by TCRdb to the late 2010s). With respect to the entire study: Alongside well-studied HLA-B-restricted epitopes, the peptide stimulations were aimed at recently identified HLA-C-restricted CMV epitopes, whose presentation resists viral immunomodulation. The HLA type of each donor mattered for the analysis, because public TCR beta signatures pointed to carriage of CMV infection along with the matching HLA type.

Reading the label with the study, this specimen's treatment or condition is: in vitro stimulation with specific CMV peptide epitopes to enrich CMV-specific T cells. For this clonotype: Its antigen has not been determined. No much larger clone is present one base from it, and per-base qualities are unavailable.

V is clipped by 4 bases and J by 7 bases, and the sequence between their germline boundaries is 19 bases long. The germline V gene provides CDR1 SGHAT and CDR2 FQNNGV. The CDR3 contains 16 residues, cysteine and phenylalanine counted. Just the 48-base CDR3 DNA is kept, in frame starting at base 1. Paper-wide results and their limitations: In both this cohort and an independent roughly 360-donor cohort, the cumulative frequency of public TCR beta family members distinguished carriers of CMV infection plus the relevant HLA type. The ex vivo response was dominated by HLA-C-restricted CMV-specific TCR beta clonotypes, and the single most frequent clonotype in two of eight donors was supplied by these HLA-C-restricted clonotypes.

TCRdb names Illumina HiSeq 1500 as the instrument used. In TCRdb, the public reads were trimmed at Q25 with fastp and aligned with MiXCR, with productive beta chains retained. Merged by CDR3 protein, the rows form single entries marked with the most common genes and DNA. The sample table lists a few hundred thousand distinct CDR3 sequences, approximately 40% of them with a count of one. The ten most abundant clones make up 48% of the sample. The TCR comes from a human donor in good health (CMV status not recorded). Some clones in this sample may be carry-over from other donors' samples. This sequence uses TRBV11-2 and TRBJ2-2; TRBD2 is perhaps the D gene, given 5 matching bases. This material consisted of cultured PBMCs, taken from culture after CMV antigen stimulation. The CDR3 protein is CASSSHRGPTGGELFF. The nucleotide sequence reads TGTGCCAGCAGCTCCCATCGGGGTCCTACTGGCGGGGAGCTGTTTTTT.